This TCR beta chain is from a study of radiotherapy plus CTLA-4 blockade in lung cancer. V lost 5 bases to trimming and J lost 7 bases; unmatched junction nucleotides: 11. There are 16 residues in the CDR3. The V gene's germline CDR1 is SGHVS and CDR2 FQNEAQ. As regards this clone: What it recognizes is unknown.

Receiving focal radiation plus CTLA-4 blockade with ipilimumab were patients who had chemo-refractory metastatic non-small-cell lung cancer. The table came from immunoSEQ multiplex PCR; TCRdb's copy has only in-frame clones and leaves some out. Of roughly 60,000 clones in the sample, approximately 79% are singletons; the top ten hold about 3%. Regarding the study as a whole: Subsequent to radiotherapy plus ipilimumab, tumor-derived TCR clones underwent expansion in blood.

The sample in question was peripheral blood, obtained from a patient treated with radiotherapy plus ipilimumab. The rearrangement links TRBV7-8 to TRBJ2-1, with TRBD2 matching 10 bases. This receptor was taken from a human donor with non-small cell lung cancer who had a complete response to radiotherapy plus ipilimumab. The CDR3: CASSKRTSGQYNEQFF. In nucleotides, the CDR3 is TGTGCCAGCAGCAAAAGGACTAGCGGCCAGTATAATGAGCAGTTCTTC.